The TCR beta chain under discussion was sequenced for a study of human T cells and chemical hapten exposure (dated by TCRdb to 2020 to 2022). With regard to the full study: For sensitization, 2% DPC in acetone was applied to a 2 cm by 2 cm area of upper inner arm skin. Throughout the roughly 23-week study period, patients were also given weekly therapeutic DPC doses on the scalp. Patch testing on the upper back used Finn chambers containing 0.01% DPC, with scoring done after 6 days according to International Contact Dermatitis Research Group standards. The patient cohort, mostly female, included alopecia areata with under or over 50% scalp involvement, alopecia totalis and alopecia universalis. Libraries were combined into a pool for sequencing, and differences in TCR yield between samples came mainly from small differences in library volumes within the pool. The study tracked peripheral blood TCR repertoire changes in vivo during primary and secondary sensitization to the hapten diphenylcyclopropenone (DPC) in alopecia patients. Patient blood was sampled pre-sensitization (week 0) and at 2, 6 and about 24 weeks after DPC sensitization. Approximately 28 alopecia patients provided blood for TCR sequencing at one to four time points (pre-sensitization, 2, 6 and 24 weeks). What the authors observed across the whole study: All patients had alopecia, a presumed autoimmune disease, so their immune response might differ from that of healthy individuals. Repeated subsampling changed both the strength of the expansion versus patch-test correlation and the threshold at which that correlation became significant. No change with DPC sensitization was found in the number of TCRs above 1 in 1000 frequency, and no evidence of global repertoire structure alterations was found. A positive correlation was found between the number of PT1 expanded TCRs and patch test score, with significance reached at thresholds 8, 16 and 32 but not 4. Compared with pre-sensitization or healthy control sets, expanded TCRs formed significantly more large CDR3 similarity clusters, which is consistent with antigen-driven responses.

The time point label of this sample denotes: patch test 3, about 24 weeks after DPC sensitization. Reading the label with the study, this specimen's treatment or condition is: therapeutic diphenylcyclopropenone sensitization with weekly scalp DPC. At every patch-test visit, the blood draw took place before the patch test was put on. Patients were considered eligible if aged 18 to 70, diagnosed with alopecia and deemed suitable for DPC therapy, and patients were excluded if pregnant. Total RNA was extracted from unfractionated whole blood that had been collected in Tempus Blood RNA tubes. In the case of this clonotype: Its antigen is not yet known. Base qualities are not recorded, but no much larger clone differs from it by a single base.

The library was built by means of RACE. The listed sequencing device is NextSeq 500. Library preparation attached unique molecular identifiers to individual cDNA molecules for quantitative, reproducible TCR counting. For every blood RNA sample, sequencing covered both the TCR alpha and TCR beta chains. The published analysis was carried out like this. The median number of TCRs per sample was roughly 94,000, ranging from roughly 20,000 to 690,600. V, J and CDR3 annotation of the TCR reads was carried out using the Decombinator software suite. To make PS versus PT1 abundance plots, every sample was subsampled to the same number of TCRs (28,000). TCRs were defined as expanded if absent before sensitization and observed at least eight times at the 2-week time point. Starting from the raw public reads, TCRdb applied fastp trimming at Q25, assembled clones with MiXCR and retained in-frame beta chains. Each CDR3 protein appears once, grouped with its most common genes and DNA. These V and J calls rely on TCRdb rather than the paper's analysis. This sample comprises some 89,000 distinct CDR3 sequences, 25% to 35% of them detected only once. The ten largest clonotypes hold 9% to 12% of the sample.

The CDR3 numbers 13 residues from cysteine through phenylalanine. Only the CDR3 region is kept as DNA, spanning 39 bases read in frame from base 1. From the germline V gene (reference sequence), CDR1 is LGHDT and CDR2 is YNNKEL. V loses 4 bases, J loses 1 base, and the germline ends lie 8 bases apart. The chain is made from TRBV3-1 and TRBJ2-7, with the D gene not confidently named. The input for sequencing was whole blood, taken in connection with sensitization to the hapten diphenylcyclopropenone (DPC). This sequence was found in a man between 35 and 55 years old with alopecia areata. Some clones in this sample may be carry-over from other donors' samples. The CDR3 loop reads CASSPLGSYEQYF. The DNA sequence follows: TGTGCCAGCAGCCCCTTGGGATCCTACGAGCAGTACTTC.